This T cell receptor (beta chain) came from a study of cytomegalovirus exposure and HLA in healthy donors. The PCR used 60 Vbeta and 13 Jbeta primers. Some clones are missing from TCRdb's copy, which holds only in-frame ones; the method was immunoSEQ multiplex PCR. The table shows fewer than 350,000 clones, with roughly 89% occurring only once. Study findings and constraints: The study recorded 164 TCR beta chains that were cytomegalovirus-associated.

As for this clone: As yet, its antigen is unknown.

The germline gives CDR1 SQVTM, CDR2 ANQGSEA. With 2 bases clipped from V and 6 bases from J, the junction kept 2 bases outside the gene matches. The CDR3 sequence is 14 residues long. The TCR sequence derives from a woman younger than 30 in good health and CMV-seronegative. The J gene is TRBJ2-1, the V gene TRBV29-1, with 12 positions matching TRBD2. The sequenced sample consisted of PBMCs. This chain's CDR3 is CSVETSGGLNEQFF. The CDR3 DNA reads as TGCAGCGTTGAAACTAGCGGGGGGCTCAATGAGCAGTTCTTC.